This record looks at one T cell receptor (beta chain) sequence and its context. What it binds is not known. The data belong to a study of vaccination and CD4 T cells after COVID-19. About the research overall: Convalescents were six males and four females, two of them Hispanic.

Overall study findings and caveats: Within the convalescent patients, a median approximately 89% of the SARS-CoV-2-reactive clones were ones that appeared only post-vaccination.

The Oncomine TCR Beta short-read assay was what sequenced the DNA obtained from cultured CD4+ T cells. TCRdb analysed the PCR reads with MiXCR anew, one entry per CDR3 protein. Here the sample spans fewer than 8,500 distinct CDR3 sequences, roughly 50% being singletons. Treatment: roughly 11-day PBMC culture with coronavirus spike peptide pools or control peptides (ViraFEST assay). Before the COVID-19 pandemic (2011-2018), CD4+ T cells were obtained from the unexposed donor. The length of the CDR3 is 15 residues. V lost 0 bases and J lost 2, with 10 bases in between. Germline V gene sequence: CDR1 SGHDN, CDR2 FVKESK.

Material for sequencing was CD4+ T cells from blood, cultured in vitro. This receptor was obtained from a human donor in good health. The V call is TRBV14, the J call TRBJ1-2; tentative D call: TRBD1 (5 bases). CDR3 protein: CASSQEGRENYGYTF. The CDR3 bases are TGTGCCAGCAGCCAAGAAGGCAGGGAAAACTATGGCTACACCTTC.